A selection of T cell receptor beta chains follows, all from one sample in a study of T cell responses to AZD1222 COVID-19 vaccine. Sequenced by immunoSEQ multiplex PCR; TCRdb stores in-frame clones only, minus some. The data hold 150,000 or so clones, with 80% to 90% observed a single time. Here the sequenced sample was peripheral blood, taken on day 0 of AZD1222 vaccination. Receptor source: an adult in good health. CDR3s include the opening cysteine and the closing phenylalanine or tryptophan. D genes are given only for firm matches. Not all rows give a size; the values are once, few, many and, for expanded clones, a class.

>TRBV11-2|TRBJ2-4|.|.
CASSLEPGNIQYF
TGTGCCAGCAGCTTAGAACCAGGGAACATTCAGTACTTC
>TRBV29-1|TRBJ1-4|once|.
CSVLPGFNEKLFF
TGCAGCGTTTTACCGGGGTTTAATGAAAAACTGTTTTTT
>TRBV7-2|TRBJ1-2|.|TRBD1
CASSLGGQGANGYTF
TGTGCCAGCAGCTTAGGCGGACAGGGGGCTAACGGCTACACCTTC
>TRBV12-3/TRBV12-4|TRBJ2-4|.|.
CASSLAGENIQYF
TGTGCCAGCAGTTTAGCGGGGGAAAACATTCAGTACTTC
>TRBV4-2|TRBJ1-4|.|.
CASSQDLASYPGRGEKLFF
TGTGCCAGCAGCCAAGATCTCGCGTCATATCCAGGGAGGGGGGAAAAACTGTTTTTT
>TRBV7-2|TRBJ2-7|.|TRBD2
CASSRTSGESSYEQYF
TGTGCCAGCAGCCGGACTAGCGGGGAGAGCTCCTACGAGCAGTACTTC
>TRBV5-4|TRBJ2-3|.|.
CASSYGDTQYF
TGTGCCAGCAGCTACGGGGATACGCAGTATTTT
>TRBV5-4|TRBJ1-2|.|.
CASSPPGQGRGYGYTF
TGTGCCAGCAGCCCCCCCGGGCAGGGAAGGGGCTATGGCTACACCTTC
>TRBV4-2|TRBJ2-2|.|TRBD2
CASSPLGTSGFTGELFF
TGTGCCAGCAGCCCTCTCGGGACTAGCGGGTTCACCGGGGAGCTGTTTTTT
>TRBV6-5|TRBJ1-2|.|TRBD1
CASSYGQGLPGYTF
TGTGCCAGCAGTTACGGACAGGGGTTACCCGGCTACACCTTC
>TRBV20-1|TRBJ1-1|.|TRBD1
CSARQGVGAFF
TGCAGTGCTAGACAGGGGGTAGGAGCTTTCTTT
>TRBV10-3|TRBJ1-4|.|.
CAISESGGKLFF
TGTGCCATCAGTGAGTCGGGGGGAAAACTGTTTTTT
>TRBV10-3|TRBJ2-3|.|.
CAISESTWSTDTQYF
TGTGCCATCAGTGAGTCGACCTGGAGCACAGATACGCAGTATTTT
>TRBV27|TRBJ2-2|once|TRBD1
CASSGQGATGELFF
TGTGCCAGCAGTGGACAGGGGGCGACTGGGGAGCTGTTTTTT
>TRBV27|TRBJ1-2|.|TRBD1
CASSVNRGNYGYTF
TGTGCCAGCAGTGTTAACAGGGGTAACTATGGCTACACCTTC